The present T cell receptor beta chain was sequenced within a study of shared clonotypes between healthy human individuals. Across the study: Ranging from 18 to 49 in age, donors were a couple of women and a few men. Per donor, CD8 memory used one plate, CD8 naive used two, CD4 memory used three and CD4 naive used three. Regarding the study as a whole: Naive subsets generally exceeded memory subsets in estimated richness. Few donors limited the genetic and exposure-history diversity represented.

Generated by immunoSEQ multiplex PCR, the TCRdb table keeps only in-frame clones and is missing some. The data contain about 2 million clones, about 95% of them singletons. CDR1 is SGDLS and CDR2 is YYNGEE in the germline V gene. Trimming at V came to 4 bases and at J to 6 bases, leaving 8 bases not matched to a gene. The CDR3 has 16 amino acids. Naivety among CD8 cells was defined by CD45RO negativity and positive CCR7 selection, thereby excluding terminally differentiated effector memory CD45RA+ cells. On this clone: Its matching antigen is unknown.

The source material was naive CD8+ T cells sorted from blood. The TCR sequence derives from a man aged 18-30 years in good health. The rearrangement links TRBV9 to TRBJ2-4, with 12 positions matching TRBD2. The CDR3 coding sequence is TGTGCCAGCAGCCCGGGGACTAGCGGGTTTAGAAACATTCAGTACTTC. Amino acids: CASSPGTSGFRNIQYF.